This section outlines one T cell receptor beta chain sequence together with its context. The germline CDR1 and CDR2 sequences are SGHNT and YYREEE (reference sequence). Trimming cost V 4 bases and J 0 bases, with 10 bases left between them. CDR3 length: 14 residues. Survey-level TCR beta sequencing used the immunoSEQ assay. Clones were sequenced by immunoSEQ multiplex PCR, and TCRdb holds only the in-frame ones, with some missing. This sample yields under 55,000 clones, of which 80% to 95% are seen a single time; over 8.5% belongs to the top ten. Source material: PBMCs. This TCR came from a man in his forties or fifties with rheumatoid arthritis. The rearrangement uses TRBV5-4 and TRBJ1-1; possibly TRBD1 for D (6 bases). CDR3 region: CASSRDTMNTEAFF. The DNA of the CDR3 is TGTGCCAGCAGCCGGGACACCATGAACACTGAAGCTTTCTTT.